Listed below are T cell receptor beta chains from one sample, sequenced in a study of PD-1 blockade in mismatch repair-deficient tumors. TCRdb's table, derived via immunoSEQ multiplex PCR, lists solely in-frame clones and lacks some. The sample lists over 60,000 clones; 70% to 90% were seen once. The source material was peripheral blood, sampled 52 weeks after starting pembrolizumab. The receptors come from an adult with mismatch repair-deficient cancer. The CDR3 runs from the conserved cysteine through the conserved F or W. The D gene is left open where the match is weak. Rows may omit the clone size; those that give it use once, few, many or a size class.

CDR3: CASSLRGPSEQFF; DNA: TGTGCCAGCAGCCTCAGGGGCCCGTCTGAGCAGTTCTTC; V: TRBV14; D: .; J: TRBJ2-1; size: .
CDR3: CASSQPDRGRIGDEKLFF; DNA: TGCGCCAGCAGCCAACCAGACAGGGGGCGTATCGGGGATGAAAAACTGTTTTTT; V: TRBV4-1; D: TRBD1; J: TRBJ1-4; size: .
CDR3: CASSVDSFPFEKLFF; DNA: TGTGCCAGCAGCGTGGATAGTTTCCCCTTTGAAAAACTGTTTTTT; V: TRBV9; D: .; J: TRBJ1-4; size: once
CDR3: CASSLNGYGIYEQYF; DNA: TGTGCCAGCAGCTTAAATGGGTACGGTATCTACGAGCAGTACTTC; V: TRBV11-2; D: .; J: TRBJ2-7; size: once
CDR3: CASIGTDTQYF; DNA: TGTGCCAGCATAGGCACAGATACGCAGTATTTT; V: TRBV25-1; D: .; J: TRBJ2-3; size: .
CDR3: CASSPNEGQGAYEQYF; DNA: TGTGCCAGCAGCCCAAATGAGGGACAGGGTGCCTACGAGCAGTACTTC; V: TRBV13; D: TRBD1; J: TRBJ2-7; size: .
CDR3: CAISEPGLAGLSSYNEQFF; DNA: TGTGCCATCAGCGAACCGGGACTAGCGGGGCTCAGCTCCTACAATGAGCAGTTCTTC; V: TRBV10-3; D: TRBD2; J: TRBJ2-1; size: .
CDR3: CASSLIGIASHEQYF; DNA: TGTGCCAGCAGCTTGATCGGGATAGCATCCCACGAGCAGTACTTC; V: TRBV5-6; D: .; J: TRBJ2-7; size: .
CDR3: CASSIGTGTYNEQFF; DNA: TGTGCCAGTAGTATCGGGACAGGGACATACAATGAGCAGTTCTTC; V: TRBV19; D: TRBD1; J: TRBJ2-1; size: .
CDR3: CASSQASIGSGRSGEQYF; DNA: TGCGCCAGCAGCCAAGCTTCCATCGGTAGCGGGAGGTCGGGGGAGCAGTACTTC; V: TRBV4-3; D: TRBD2; J: TRBJ2-7; size: .
CDR3: CASSLSYGGSPFF; DNA: TGTGCCAGCAGCTTAAGTTACGGGGGGAGTCCGTTCTTC; V: TRBV7-6; D: TRBD2; J: TRBJ2-1; size: .
CDR3: CATSRGTGVTEAFF; DNA: TGTGCCACCAGCCGAGGGACAGGGGTTACTGAAGCTTTCTTT; V: TRBV15; D: TRBD1; J: TRBJ1-1; size: .
CDR3: CASSVAQGSLYTDTQYF; DNA: TGTGCCAGCAGCGTAGCTCAGGGCAGTCTGTACACAGATACGCAGTATTTT; V: TRBV9; D: .; J: TRBJ2-3; size: once
CDR3: CASSQSGGAHEQYF; DNA: TGCGCCAGCAGTCAATCAGGAGGGGCACACGAGCAGTACTTC; V: TRBV23-1; D: .; J: TRBJ2-7; size: .
CDR3: CASSVGERERTGELFF; DNA: TGTGCCAGCAGCGTAGGGGAGCGGGAGCGCACAGGGGAGCTGTTTTTT; V: TRBV9; D: TRBD2; J: TRBJ2-2; size: once
CDR3: CASGSQETQYF; DNA: TGTGCCAGCGGGTCTCAAGAGACCCAGTACTTC; V: TRBV27; D: .; J: TRBJ2-5; size: .
CDR3: CASSPPRTGDTEAFF; DNA: TGTGCCAGCAGCCCCCCAAGGACAGGGGACACTGAAGCTTTCTTT; V: TRBV9; D: TRBD1; J: TRBJ1-1; size: few
CDR3: CAWSEAGSVYGYTF; DNA: TGTGCCTGGAGTGAGGCAGGCTCCGTCTATGGCTACACCTTC; V: TRBV30; D: .; J: TRBJ1-2; size: .
CDR3: CASSQGDRSYIGELFF; DNA: TGCGCCAGCAGCCAAGGGGACCGATCCTACATCGGGGAGCTGTTTTTT; V: TRBV4-3; D: .; J: TRBJ2-2; size: .
CDR3: CAWSSSQGIGYEQYF; DNA: TGTGCCTGGAGTTCATCCCAGGGGATAGGGTACGAGCAGTACTTC; V: TRBV30; D: .; J: TRBJ2-7; size: .
CDR3: CASSLEPGQGSRYGYTF; DNA: TGCGCCAGCAGCTTGGAGCCGGGACAGGGGTCCCGGTATGGCTACACCTTC; V: TRBV5-1; D: TRBD1; J: TRBJ1-2; size: .
CDR3: CASSVSGLAGELFF; DNA: TGTGCCAGCAGTGTCAGCGGGTTAGCCGGGGAGCTGTTTTTT; V: TRBV27; D: .; J: TRBJ2-2; size: .
CDR3: CASRAGASYEQYF; DNA: TGTGCCAGCAGGGCGGGAGCCTCCTACGAGCAGTACTTC; V: TRBV6-6; D: TRBD2; J: TRBJ2-7; size: .
CDR3: CASSPWPHRTGEEPQYF; DNA: TGTGCCAGCAGCCCCTGGCCCCACCGAACAGGGGAAGAGCCCCAGTACTTC; V: TRBV7-9; D: TRBD1; J: TRBJ2-5; size: .
CDR3: CSVDKAISYNEQFF; DNA: TGCAGCGTTGACAAAGCGATTTCCTACAATGAGCAGTTCTTC; V: TRBV29-1; D: .; J: TRBJ2-1; size: .
CDR3: CASSHPRLAGKTYNEQFF; DNA: TGCGCCAGCAGCCACCCCAGACTAGCGGGAAAAACCTACAATGAGCAGTTCTTC; V: TRBV4-1; D: TRBD2; J: TRBJ2-1; size: .
CDR3: CASSPRVSANNEQFF; DNA: TGTGCCAGCAGCCCCCGGGTTAGCGCCAACAATGAGCAGTTCTTC; V: TRBV6-5; D: .; J: TRBJ2-1; size: .
CDR3: CASSPGTSGSRDTQYF; DNA: TGTGCCAGCAGTCCCGGGACTAGCGGTTCTCGAGATACGCAGTATTTT; V: TRBV27; D: TRBD2; J: TRBJ2-3; size: .
CDR3: CACRGSGNTIYF; DNA: TGTGCCTGCAGGGGCTCTGGAAACACCATATATTTT; V: TRBV30; D: .; J: TRBJ1-3; size: .
CDR3: CASSLGTGTDTQYF; DNA: TGTGCCAGCAGCCTGGGGACAGGGACAGATACGCAGTATTTT; V: TRBV7-8; D: TRBD1; J: TRBJ2-3; size: .
CDR3: CASSLKRSDRWDPYGYTF; DNA: TGTGCCAGCAGTCTGAAGCGGTCAGATCGATGGGACCCCTATGGCTACACCTTC; V: TRBV2; D: .; J: TRBJ1-2; size: once
CDR3: CASSFLAGGPGTGELFF; DNA: TGTGCCAGCAGCTTTCTAGCGGGAGGGCCGGGCACCGGGGAGCTGTTTTTT; V: TRBV7-8; D: TRBD2; J: TRBJ2-2; size: .
CDR3: CASMGAGNQPQHF; DNA: TGCGCCAGCATGGGGGCCGGGAATCAGCCCCAGCATTTT; V: TRBV5-1; D: .; J: TRBJ1-5; size: few
CDR3: CASSSRTSGSSYEQYF; DNA: TGCGCCAGCAGCTCGCGGACTAGCGGAAGCTCCTACGAGCAGTACTTC; V: TRBV5-1; D: TRBD2; J: TRBJ2-7; size: .
CDR3: CASGMGQGLYNEQFF; DNA: TGTGCCAGCGGGATGGGACAGGGCCTTTACAATGAGCAGTTCTTC; V: TRBV27; D: TRBD1; J: TRBJ2-1; size: once
CDR3: CASSLTGGDGEQYF; DNA: TGTGCCAGCAGCTTAACCGGGGGCGACGGCGAGCAGTACTTC; V: TRBV5-4; D: .; J: TRBJ2-7; size: .
CDR3: CASSPRQFRNTEAFF; DNA: TGTGCCAGCAGCCCAAGACAGTTCAGAAACACTGAAGCTTTCTTT; V: TRBV5-6; D: .; J: TRBJ1-1; size: .
CDR3: CASSPGQWDGEKLFF; DNA: TGTGCCAGCAGCCCCGGACAGTGGGACGGTGAAAAACTGTTTTTT; V: TRBV9; D: .; J: TRBJ1-4; size: .
CDR3: CASSLRPGQGTSYEQYF; DNA: TGTGCCAGCAGCTTGAGGCCGGGACAGGGGACTTCCTACGAGCAGTACTTC; V: TRBV7-8; D: TRBD1; J: TRBJ2-7; size: once
CDR3: CASSQQRGPNTEAFF; DNA: TGCGCCAGCAGCCAACAACGGGGTCCTAACACTGAAGCTTTCTTT; V: TRBV4-1; D: .; J: TRBJ1-1; size: .
CDR3: CASSLTRRSDYEQYF; DNA: TGTGCCAGCAGCTTAACGAGGCGGAGTGACTACGAGCAGTACTTC; V: TRBV11-1; D: .; J: TRBJ2-7; size: .
CDR3: CASSVDPNNEQFF; DNA: TGTGCCAGCAGTGTAGATCCTAACAATGAGCAGTTCTTC; V: TRBV6-1; D: .; J: TRBJ2-1; size: .
CDR3: CASSQGREVYF; DNA: TGTGCCAGCAGCCAAGGGAGGGAAGTGTACTTC; V: TRBV4-2; D: .; J: TRBJ2-7; size: few
CDR3: CASSLARQNGNYGYTF; DNA: TGTGCCAGCAGCTTGGCACGGCAGAATGGAAACTATGGCTACACCTTC; V: TRBV5-4; D: .; J: TRBJ1-2; size: .
CDR3: CASSLGGMETQYF; DNA: TGCGCCAGCAGCTTGGGAGGGATGGAGACCCAGTACTTC; V: TRBV5-1; D: .; J: TRBJ2-5; size: .
CDR3: CASSLQGYEQYF; DNA: TGTGCCAGCAGCCTACAGGGGTACGAGCAGTACTTC; V: TRBV5-6; D: TRBD1; J: TRBJ2-7; size: .
CDR3: CASSPNQGQSYEQYF; DNA: TGTGCCAGCAGCCCCAACCAGGGACAGAGCTACGAGCAGTACTTC; V: TRBV7-6; D: TRBD1; J: TRBJ2-7; size: .
CDR3: CASSPPHHPNEQFF; DNA: TGTGCCAGCAGCCCCCCGCACCATCCCAATGAGCAGTTCTTC; V: TRBV13; D: .; J: TRBJ2-1; size: .
CDR3: CASNPQAGGNEQFF; DNA: TGTGCCAGCAATCCCCAGGCGGGGGGAAATGAGCAGTTCTTC; V: TRBV5-4; D: TRBD2; J: TRBJ2-1; size: .
CDR3: CASSPTDTGRSGYTF; DNA: TGTGCCAGCTCACCAACGGACACAGGACGATCTGGCTACACCTTC; V: TRBV18; D: .; J: TRBJ1-2; size: .
CDR3: CASSLGRSVSEQFF; DNA: TGTGCCAGCAGTTTGGGCAGGTCCGTCTCTGAGCAGTTCTTC; V: TRBV27; D: .; J: TRBJ2-1; size: .
CDR3: CASSIVGGGSYEQYF; DNA: TGTGCCAGTAGTATAGTTGGGGGGGGCTCCTACGAGCAGTACTTC; V: TRBV19; D: TRBD2; J: TRBJ2-7; size: .
CDR3: CASSAFKPGELFF; DNA: TGTGCCAGCAGTGCCTTTAAACCCGGGGAGCTGTTTTTT; V: TRBV6-5; D: .; J: TRBJ2-2; size: few
CDR3: CASSPTRALNTEAFF; DNA: TGTGCCAGCAGCCCCACCAGGGCTTTGAACACTGAAGCTTTCTTT; V: TRBV6-5; D: .; J: TRBJ1-1; size: once
CDR3: CASSLFFASGRLVTDTQYF; DNA: TGTGCCAGCAGCCTTTTTTTTGCTAGCGGGAGGTTGGTCACAGATACGCAGTATTTT; V: TRBV7-2; D: TRBD2; J: TRBJ2-3; size: once